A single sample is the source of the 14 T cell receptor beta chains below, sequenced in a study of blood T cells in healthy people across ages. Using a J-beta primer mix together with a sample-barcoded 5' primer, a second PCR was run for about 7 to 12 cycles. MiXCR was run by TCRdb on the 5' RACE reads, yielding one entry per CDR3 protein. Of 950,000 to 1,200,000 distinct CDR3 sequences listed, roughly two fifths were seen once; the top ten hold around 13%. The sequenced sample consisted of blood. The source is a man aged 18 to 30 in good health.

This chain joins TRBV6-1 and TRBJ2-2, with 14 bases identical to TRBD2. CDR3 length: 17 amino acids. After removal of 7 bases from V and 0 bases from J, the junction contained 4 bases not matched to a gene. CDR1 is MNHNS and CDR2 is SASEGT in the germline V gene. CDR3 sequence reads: CASTRLAGGTNTGELFF. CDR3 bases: TGTGCCAGCACGAGACTAGCGGGGGGGACGAACACCGGGGAGCTGTTTTTT.

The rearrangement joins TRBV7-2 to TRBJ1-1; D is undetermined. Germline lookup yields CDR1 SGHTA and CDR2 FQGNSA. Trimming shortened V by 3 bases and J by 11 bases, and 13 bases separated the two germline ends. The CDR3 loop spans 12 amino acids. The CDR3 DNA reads TGTGCCAGCAGCTTCTCTATCGGTCGGGCTTTCTTT. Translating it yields CASSFSIGRAFF.

This chain's CDR3 is CASSLAQGEVKNQPQHF. Written as DNA, the CDR3 is TGTGCCAGCAGCTTAGCGCAGGGGGAGGTGAAGAATCAGCCCCAGCATTTT. The gene calls are TRBV7-2 and TRBJ1-5, with 7 bases fitting TRBD1. Germline V lookup: CDR1 SGHTA, CDR2 FQGNSA. The CDR3 spans 17 residues. With V trimmed by 0 bases and J by 4 bases, 9 bases remained unmatched.

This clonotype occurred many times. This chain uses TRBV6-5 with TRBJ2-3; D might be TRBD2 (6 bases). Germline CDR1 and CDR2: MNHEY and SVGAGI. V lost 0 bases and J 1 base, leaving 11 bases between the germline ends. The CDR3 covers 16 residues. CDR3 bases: TGTGCCAGCAGTTACTCGGGGGGTTTCGGCACAGATACGCAGTATTTT. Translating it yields CASSYSGGFGTDTQYF.

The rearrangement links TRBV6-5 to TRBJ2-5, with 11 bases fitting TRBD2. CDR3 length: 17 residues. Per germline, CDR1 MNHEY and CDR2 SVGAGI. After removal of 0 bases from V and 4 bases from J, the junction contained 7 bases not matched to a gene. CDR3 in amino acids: CASSYSPLAGVVETQYF. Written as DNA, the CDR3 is TGTGCCAGCAGTTACTCTCCACTAGCGGGGGTGGTAGAGACCCAGTACTTC.

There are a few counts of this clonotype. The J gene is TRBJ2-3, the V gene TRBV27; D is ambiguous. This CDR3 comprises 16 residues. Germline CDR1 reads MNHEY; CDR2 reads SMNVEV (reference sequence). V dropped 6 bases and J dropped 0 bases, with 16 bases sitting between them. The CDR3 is CASSSVRVLSTDTQYF. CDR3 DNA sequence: TGTGCCAGCAGCTCAGTAAGGGTCCTAAGCACAGATACGCAGTATTTT.

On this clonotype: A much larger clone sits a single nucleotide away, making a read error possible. The CDR3 spells CAGSPTLDRRAFF. The CDR3 coding sequence is TGTGCCGGCAGTCCCACCCTTGACCGAAGGGCGTTCTTC. V and J are TRBV27 and TRBJ2-1; D remains ambiguous. The CDR3 is 13 amino acids. CDR1 and CDR2 from the germline V gene are MNHEY and SMNVEV (reference sequence).

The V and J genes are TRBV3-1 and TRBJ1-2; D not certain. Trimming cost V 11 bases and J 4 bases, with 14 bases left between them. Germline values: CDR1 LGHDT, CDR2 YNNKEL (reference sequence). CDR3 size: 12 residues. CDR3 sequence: CASTPDIYGYTF. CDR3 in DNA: TGTGCCTCCACCCCAGACATCTATGGCTACACCTTC. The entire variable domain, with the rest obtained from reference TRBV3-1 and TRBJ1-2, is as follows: DTAVSQTPKYLVTQMGNDKSIKCEQNLGHDTMYWYKQDSKKFLKIMFSYNNKELIINETVPNRFSPKSPDKAHLNLHINSLELGDSAVYFCASTPDIYGYTFGSGTRLTVV.

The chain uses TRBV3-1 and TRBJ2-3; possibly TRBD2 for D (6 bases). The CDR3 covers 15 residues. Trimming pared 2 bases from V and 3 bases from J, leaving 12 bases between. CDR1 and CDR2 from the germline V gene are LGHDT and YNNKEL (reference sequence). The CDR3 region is CASSQHGRRTDTQYF. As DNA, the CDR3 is TGTGCCAGCAGCCAACACGGGAGACGAACAGATACGCAGTATTTT.

CDR3 residues: CSALTGTGGSEAFF. DNA for the CDR3: TGCAGTGCTCTAACCGGGACAGGGGGTTCTGAAGCTTTCTTT. The chain combines TRBV20-1 with TRBJ1-1; 11 nucleotides line up with TRBD1. Germline V gene lookup returns CDR1 DFQATT and CDR2 SNEGSKA (reference sequence). The CDR3 sequence is 14 residues long. The J segment lost 6 bases and the V segment lost 5 bases, leaving 8 bases of the junction unmatched.

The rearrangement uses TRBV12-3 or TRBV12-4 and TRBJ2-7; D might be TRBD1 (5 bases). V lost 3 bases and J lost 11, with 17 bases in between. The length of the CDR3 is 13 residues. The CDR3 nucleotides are TGTGCCAGCAGTTTTAGTTTAGACAGCAATAAGTACTTC. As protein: CASSFSLDSNKYF.

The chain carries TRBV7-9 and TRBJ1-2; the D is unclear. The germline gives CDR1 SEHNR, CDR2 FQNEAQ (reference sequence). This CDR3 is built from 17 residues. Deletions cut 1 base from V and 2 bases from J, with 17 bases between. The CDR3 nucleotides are TGTGCCAGCAGCTTAGATCTCTCAGAGATCTTAAACTATGGCTACACCTTC. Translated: CASSLDLSEILNYGYTF.

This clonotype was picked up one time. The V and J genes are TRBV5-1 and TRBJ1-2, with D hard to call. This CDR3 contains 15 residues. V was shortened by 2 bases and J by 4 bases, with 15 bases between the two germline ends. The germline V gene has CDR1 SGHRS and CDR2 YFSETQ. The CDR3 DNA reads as TGCGCCAGCAGCTTCGAGGACGGCCAGACCTATGGCTACACCTTC. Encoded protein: CASSFEDGQTYGYTF.

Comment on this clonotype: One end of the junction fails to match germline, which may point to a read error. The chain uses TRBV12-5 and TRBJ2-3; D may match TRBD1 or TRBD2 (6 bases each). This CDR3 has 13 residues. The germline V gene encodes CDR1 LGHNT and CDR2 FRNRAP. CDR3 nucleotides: TGTGCTAGTTGCGTGGGGGGCACGGATACGCAGTATTTT. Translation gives CASCVGGTDTQYF.